This T cell receptor (beta chain) was retrieved from a study of blood T cell repertoires in COVID-19. Study summary: COVID-19 samples collected from the United States, Italy and Spain covered acute and convalescent phases. Sample material is recorded as cDNA or gDNA derived from T cells, B-cell-depleted T cells, or PBMCs.

Methods used by the authors: Reference gene primer amplification yielded estimated nucleated cell counts. Using immunoSEQ multiplex PCR, the repertoire was profiled, and TCRdb retains in-frame clones only, with some absent. The V and J calls and clone size come from that table; D and trimming were worked out from the DNA. This table holds roughly 140,000 clones, around four fifths found once. Germline V gene data show CDR1 as GTSNPN and CDR2 as SVGIG (reference sequence). V lost 3 bases, J lost 6 bases, and 18 bases lay in between. The CDR3 length is 14 residues. Source material: peripheral blood. The chain recombines TRBV30 with TRBJ2-7; the D gene is possibly TRBD2 (7 bases). This clonotype was sampled from a human donor in a cohort sampled during active COVID-19. The CDR3 loop reads CAWRAWGGRGEQYF. For the CDR3, the DNA is TGTGCCTGGAGGGCCTGGGGGGGGCGTGGCGAGCAGTACTTC.